This T cell receptor (beta chain) was sequenced in a study of blood T cell repertoires in COVID-19. The germline V gene has CDR1 SGDLS and CDR2 YYNGEE. The CDR3 has 14 amino acids. The V segment lost 6 bases and the J segment 5 bases; nucleotides outside the gene matches: 7. Under the authors' procedure: Estimation of nucleated cell counts relied on the amplification of reference gene primers. Method: immunoSEQ multiplex PCR; TCRdb's copy keeps in-frame clones and lacks some. Clone size and V and J calls were adopted from that table, with D and trimming inferred from the DNA. Of 170,000 or so clones in the sample, roughly 90% were seen once.

The clonotype originates from a man aged 45 to 65 with acute or convalescent COVID-19. The sample comprised peripheral blood. V is TRBV9 and J is TRBJ1-4, with TRBD1 identical over 7 bases. The CDR3 nucleotides are TGTGCCAGCACTGAGGGACAGTGGAATGAAAAACTGTTTTTT. Residues: CASTEGQWNEKLFF.